Here is one TCR beta chain with its context. These data originate in a study of blood T cell repertoires in COVID-19. Looking at the study overall: The origin of the acute and convalescent COVID-19 samples was the United States, Italy and Spain.

The V and J ends lost 7 bases and 3 bases, in that order; junction bases with no gene match: 5. Germline assignment: CDR1 MDHEN and CDR2 SYDVKM. This CDR3 is built from 14 residues. In the original processing: Estimation of nucleated cell counts relied on the amplification of reference gene primers. TCRdb's table, derived via immunoSEQ multiplex PCR, lists solely in-frame clones and lacks some. V and J calls and clone size are given by that table; D and trimming were obtained from the DNA. The repertoire holds about 180,000 clones, around 79% seen once, with around 8% in the top ten. The source material was peripheral blood. The chain has TRBV28 and TRBJ2-3, with 9 bases that match TRBD2. The sequence derives from a woman in her sixties or seventies with COVID-19, enrolled during active disease. The CDR3, as DNA: TGTGCCAGCATAAGAAGCGGGGGGACAGATACGCAGTATTTT. This translates into CASIRSGGTDTQYF. Combining the CDR3 with reference TRBV28 and TRBJ2-3 gives the whole variable domain DVKVTQSSRYLVKRTGEKVFLECVQDMDHENMFWYRQDPGLGLRLIYFSYDVKMKEKGDIPEGYSVSREKKERFSLILESASTNQTSMYLCASIRSGGTDTQYFGPGTRLTVL.